The T cell receptor (beta chain) under discussion was sequenced for a study of cytomegalovirus exposure and HLA in healthy donors. Study results and limitations: Another analysis was done later, and it associated 17,000 or so TCR beta sequences with HLA alleles at 0.05 false discovery rate. Most subjects had HLA-A and HLA-B alleles reportedly predicted accurately by TCR beta sequences. A later analysis found that most CMV-associated TCR beta chains appeared HLA-restricted. As was reported, the classifier diagnosed cytomegalovirus status with high specificity and sensitivity.

The CDR3 spans 12 residues. Trimming removed 4 bases at V and 8 bases at J, with 9 bases between. Germline assignment: CDR1 MDHEN and CDR2 SYDVKM. Primers: 60 Vbeta forward and 13 Jbeta reverse. Assay used: immunoSEQ multiplex PCR; TCRdb lists only in-frame clones, some missing. The sample shows 120,000 or so clones, roughly 70% of them seen only once. A remark on this clone: The antigen remains undetermined.

The sequencing sample was made of PBMCs. The chain recombines TRBV28 with TRBJ2-1; unclear D gene. The TCR sequence derives from a man aged 40-50 years in good health and CMV-seropositive. In DNA form, the CDR3 reads TGTGCCAGCAGTTCCCCCGTCGATGAGCAGTTCTTC. It encodes CASSSPVDEQFF.